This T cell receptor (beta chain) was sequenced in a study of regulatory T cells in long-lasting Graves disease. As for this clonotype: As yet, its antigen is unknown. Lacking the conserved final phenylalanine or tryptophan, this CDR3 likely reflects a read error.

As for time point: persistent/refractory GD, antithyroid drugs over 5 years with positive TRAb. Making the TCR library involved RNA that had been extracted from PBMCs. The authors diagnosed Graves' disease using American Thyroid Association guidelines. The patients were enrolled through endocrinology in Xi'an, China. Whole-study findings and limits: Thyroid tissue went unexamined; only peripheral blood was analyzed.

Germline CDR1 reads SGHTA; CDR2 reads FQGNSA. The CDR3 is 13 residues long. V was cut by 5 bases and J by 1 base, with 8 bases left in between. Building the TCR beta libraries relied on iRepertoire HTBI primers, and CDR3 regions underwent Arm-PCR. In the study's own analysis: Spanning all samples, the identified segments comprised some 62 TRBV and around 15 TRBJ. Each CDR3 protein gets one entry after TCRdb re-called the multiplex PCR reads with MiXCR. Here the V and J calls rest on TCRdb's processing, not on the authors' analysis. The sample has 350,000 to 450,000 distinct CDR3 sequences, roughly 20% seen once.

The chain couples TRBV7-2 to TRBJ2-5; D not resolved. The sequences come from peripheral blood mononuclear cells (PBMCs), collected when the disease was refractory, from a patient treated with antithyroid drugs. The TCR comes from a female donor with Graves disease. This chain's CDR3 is CASSLGGQETQYI. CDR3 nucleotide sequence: TGTGCCAGCAGCCTGGGTGGCCAAGAGACCCAGTACATC.